The 18 T cell receptor beta chains reported below all come from one sample, sequenced in a study of vaccination and CD4 T cells after COVID-19. Treatment indicated: roughly ten-day PBMC culture with coronavirus spike peptide pools or control peptides (ViraFEST assay). These receptors are not linked to any known antigen. Cultured CD4+ T cells had their DNA profiled by the Oncomine TCR Beta short-read assay. Each CDR3 protein is one row after TCRdb ran MiXCR on the PCR reads. This table holds under 15,000 distinct CDR3 sequences, 40% to 65% found once. Sequencing used CD4+ T cells from blood, cultured in vitro. All receptors come from a human donor who had recovered from COVID-19.

Relative to its sample, this clonotype is medium-sized. V usage is TRBV6-1 and J usage is TRBJ1-4; 9 bases line up with TRBD1. The V gene end was trimmed by 10 bases and the J gene end by 4 bases; junction bases not matched to a gene: 7. Germline CDR1 reads MNHNS; CDR2 reads SASEGT. This CDR3 comprises 14 residues. This CDR3 reads CAMGQGGDNEKLFF. CDR3 nucleotides: TGTGCCATGGGACAGGGAGGGGATAATGAAAAACTGTTTTTT.

This sequence joins TRBV9 and TRBJ1-2; unclear D gene. CDR3 length equals 17 residues. Germline V CDR1 and CDR2: SGDLS, YYNGEE. V was cut by 4 bases and J by 4 bases, with 23 bases left in between. The chain's CDR3 is CASSPSDRSSGLYGYTF. The CDR3 DNA reads TGTGCCAGCAGCCCAAGTGATAGATCTTCGGGCCTCTATGGCTACACCTTC.

The V gene is TRBV7-3, the J gene TRBJ2-3, with 7 bases fitting TRBD2. The germline V gene encodes CDR1 SGHTA and CDR2 FQGTGA. CDR3 length equals 13 residues. With V trimmed by 5 bases and J by 6 bases, 5 bases remained unmatched. The CDR3 DNA is TGTGCCAGCAGCCGGACTAGTTCGGATACGCAGTATTTT. It yields the protein CASSRTSSDTQYF.

This chain links TRBV19 with TRBJ2-3; TRBD2 aligns across 9 bases. CDR1 and CDR2 (germline): LNHDA, SQIVND (reference sequence). The ends lost 6 bases at V and 5 bases at J; junction bases unmatched: 12. The CDR3 has 16 residues. CDR3 sequence reads: CASRKISGRGKDTQYF. For the CDR3, the DNA is TGTGCCAGTAGGAAAATTAGCGGGAGAGGAAAAGATACGCAGTATTTT.

CDR3 in amino acids: CASSRQGGETQYF. The CDR3 nucleotides are TGTGCCAGCAGCCGACAGGGGGGAGAGACCCAGTACTTC. This sequence joins TRBV12-3 or TRBV12-4 and TRBJ2-5; TRBD1 agrees at 9 bases. CDR3 length: 13 residues. After removal of 6 bases from V and 4 bases from J, the junction contained 3 bases not matched to a gene.

The chain carries TRBV6-1 and TRBJ2-5; D gene unclear. CDR3 length: 13 amino acids. The V and J ends lost 1 base and 10 bases respectively, with 13 bases between them. Germline V lookup: CDR1 MNHNS, CDR2 SASEGT. CDR3: CASSEVAPRGQYF. CDR3 coding DNA: TGTGCCAGCAGTGAAGTGGCCCCCCGCGGCCAGTACTTC.

The V call is TRBV6-1, the J call TRBJ2-2; D remains unclear. Trimming pared 6 bases from V and 5 bases from J, leaving 16 bases between. The length of the CDR3 is 15 residues. Germline V gives CDR1 MNHNS, CDR2 SASEGT. CDR3: CASSTDGAPTGELFF. CDR3 bases: TGTGCCAGCAGCACGGACGGCGCCCCAACCGGGGAGCTGTTTTTT.

The chain joins TRBV30 to TRBJ2-5; D remains unclear. V lost 0 bases, J lost 6 bases, and 11 bases lay in between. Germline V gives CDR1 GTSNPN, CDR2 SVGIG (reference sequence). This CDR3 has 13 residues. The CDR3 loop is CAWSVNVLQTQYF. The CDR3 DNA reads as TGTGCCTGGAGTGTAAATGTCTTGCAGACCCAGTACTTC.

The table lists this clonotype with a count of one. The CDR3 DNA follows: TGTGCCAGCAGCCGAGGTACCTACAATGAGCAGTTCTTC. As protein: CASSRGTYNEQFF. J is TRBJ2-1 and V is TRBV11-2, with no clear D. Germline CDR1 and CDR2: SGHAT and FQNNGV. Trimming cost V 5 bases and J 2 bases, with 7 bases left between them. The CDR3 totals 13 residues.

This chain links TRBV6-1 with TRBJ1-1; D gene uncertain. Germline loops: CDR1 MNHNS, CDR2 SASEGT. V lost 1 base and J 11 bases, leaving 5 bases between the germline ends. This CDR3 region has 10 residues. The CDR3 DNA is TGTGCCAGCAGTGAAGGGTGGGCTTTCTTT. It specifies CASSEGWAFF.

The chain combines TRBV2 with TRBJ2-3, with TRBD2 identical over 11 bases. Germline CDR1 SNHLY, CDR2 FYNNEI. V shed 7 bases, J shed 0 bases, and the junction held 3 bases outside the gene matches. CDR3 length: 15 residues. CDR3 loop: CASITSGSSTDTQYF. DNA for the CDR3: TGTGCCAGCATCACTAGCGGGAGTAGCACAGATACGCAGTATTTT.

The rearrangement links TRBV5-1 to TRBJ2-5; D not certain. V lost 0 bases and J 5 bases, leaving 14 bases between the germline ends. The CDR3 contains 15 residues. Germline-derived CDR1 and CDR2 are SGHRS and YFSETQ. CDR3 in amino acids: CASSLAGSGAETQYF. CDR3 DNA: TGCGCCAGCAGCTTGGCGGGCTCCGGTGCTGAGACCCAGTACTTC.

This clonotype was found a few times. The rearrangement links TRBV30 to TRBJ1-1; maybe TRBD1 (5 bases). The CDR3 contains 12 residues. CDR1 is GTSNPN and CDR2 is SVGIG in the germline V gene (reference sequence). V shed 3 bases and J shed 5 bases, with 10 bases lying between them. CDR3 residues: CAWRYRGTEAFF. CDR3 nucleotides: TGTGCCTGGAGGTATCGGGGGACTGAAGCTTTCTTT.

The CDR3 sequence is CASSPQGVGELFF. The CDR3 region has the DNA TGTGCCAGCAGTCCGCAGGGGGTCGGGGAGCTGTTTTTT. The V gene is TRBV2, the J gene TRBJ2-2; TRBD1 matches 7 bases. This CDR3 has 13 residues. The V gene's germline CDR1 is SNHLY and CDR2 FYNNEI. V shed 5 bases and J 7 bases; nucleotides not matched to a gene: 4.

The rearrangement uses TRBV6-1 and TRBJ1-6, with unresolved D. CDR3 length: 13 amino acids. Germline loops: CDR1 MNHNS, CDR2 SASEGT. Trimming left V 8 bases short and J 1 base short, with 6 bases between. CDR3 region: CASGRSYNSPLHF. In DNA form, the CDR3 reads TGTGCCAGCGGAAGGTCCTATAATTCACCCCTCCACTTT.

The chain is built from TRBV7-2 and TRBJ1-2; a weak D match, TRBD1 (5 bases). Per germline, CDR1 SGHTA and CDR2 FQGNSA. Trimming removed 5 bases from V and 6 bases from J, with 19 bases in between. The CDR3 runs 15 residues. CDR3 bases: TGTGCCAGCAGCGTAGGGGTCCCGAGCACGGATGGCTACACCTTC. Amino acid sequence: CASSVGVPSTDGYTF. Full variable domain (remainder filled in from reference TRBV7-2 and TRBJ1-2): GAGVSQSPSNKVTEKGKDVELRCDPISGHTALYWYRQSLGQGLEFLIYFQGNSAPDKSGLPSDRFSAERTGGSVSTLTIQRTQQEDSAVYLCASSVGVPSTDGYTFGSGTRLTVV.

The rearrangement uses TRBV7-9 and TRBJ1-3; the D gene is possibly TRBD1 (5 bases). Germline V gene lookup returns CDR1 SEHNR and CDR2 FQNEAQ (reference sequence). The CDR3 spans 15 residues. Between the trimmed V and J ends, which lost 5 bases and 8 bases, there was a span of 19 bases. The CDR3 DNA reads TGTGCCAGCAGCCTAAACTCCGGGACTCGAGACACCATATATTTT. Protein sequence: CASSLNSGTRDTIYF. Complete variable domain (other parts from reference TRBV7-9 and TRBJ1-3): DTGVSQNPRHKITKRGQNVTFRCDPISEHNRLYWYRQTLGQGPEFLTYFQNEAQLEKSRLLSDRFSAERPKGSFSTLEIQRTEQGDSAMYLCASSLNSGTRDTIYFGEGSWLTVV.

V gene TRBV20-1 combines with J gene TRBJ2-6; TRBD2 matches 8 bases. Looked up from germline, CDR1 is DFQATT and CDR2 is SNEGSKA (reference sequence). The CDR3 runs to 17 residues. Trimming took 3 bases from V and 2 from J; bases not matched to a gene: 9. The CDR3 DNA follows: TGCAGTGCTAGGAGCGGGAGTCAGCCCGCTGGGGCCAACGTCCTGACTTTC. Residues: CSARSGSQPAGANVLTF.